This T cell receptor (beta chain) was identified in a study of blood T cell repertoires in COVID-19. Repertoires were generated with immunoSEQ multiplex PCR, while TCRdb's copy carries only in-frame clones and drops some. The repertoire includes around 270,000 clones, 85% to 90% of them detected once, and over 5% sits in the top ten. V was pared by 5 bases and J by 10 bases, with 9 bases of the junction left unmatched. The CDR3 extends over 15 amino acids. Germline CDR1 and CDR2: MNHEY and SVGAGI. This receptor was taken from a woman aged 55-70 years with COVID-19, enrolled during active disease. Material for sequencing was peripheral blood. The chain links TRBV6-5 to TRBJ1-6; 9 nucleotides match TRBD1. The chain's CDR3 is CASSPQRDRDSPLHF. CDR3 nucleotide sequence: TGTGCCAGCAGTCCGCAGCGGGACAGGGACTCACCCCTCCACTTT.